This T cell receptor beta chain originates from a study of post-analysis software for immune sequencing data. Study-wide points: Five or six TRBV segments, TRBV5-6, TRBV5-1 and TRBV20-1 among them, were found more frequent in patients than controls. Compared against controls, patients with multiple sclerosis displayed significantly lower normalized Chao1 diversity.

Trimming cost V 1 base and J 8 bases, with 14 bases left between them. This CDR3 region has 14 residues. CDR1 and CDR2 from the germline V gene are SEHNR and FQNEAQ (reference sequence). Built from TCR beta cDNA, the libraries had unique molecular identifiers in them. The T cell input of about 1 to 10 million gave approximately 460,000 cDNA molecules. TCRdb passed the PCR reads through MiXCR, listing each CDR3 protein once. This sample has some 890,000 distinct CDR3 sequences, with approximately 57% found just once. With respect to this clonotype: Its matching antigen is unknown.

The TCR was taken from a girl under 18 with multiple sclerosis. Sample: blood. The gene calls are TRBV7-9 and TRBJ1-2, with D maybe TRBD1 (5 bases). The CDR3 DNA sequence: TGTGCCAGCAGCTTAGAGGCGCAGGGTAGGGGCTACACCTTC. Its translation is CASSLEAQGRGYTF.